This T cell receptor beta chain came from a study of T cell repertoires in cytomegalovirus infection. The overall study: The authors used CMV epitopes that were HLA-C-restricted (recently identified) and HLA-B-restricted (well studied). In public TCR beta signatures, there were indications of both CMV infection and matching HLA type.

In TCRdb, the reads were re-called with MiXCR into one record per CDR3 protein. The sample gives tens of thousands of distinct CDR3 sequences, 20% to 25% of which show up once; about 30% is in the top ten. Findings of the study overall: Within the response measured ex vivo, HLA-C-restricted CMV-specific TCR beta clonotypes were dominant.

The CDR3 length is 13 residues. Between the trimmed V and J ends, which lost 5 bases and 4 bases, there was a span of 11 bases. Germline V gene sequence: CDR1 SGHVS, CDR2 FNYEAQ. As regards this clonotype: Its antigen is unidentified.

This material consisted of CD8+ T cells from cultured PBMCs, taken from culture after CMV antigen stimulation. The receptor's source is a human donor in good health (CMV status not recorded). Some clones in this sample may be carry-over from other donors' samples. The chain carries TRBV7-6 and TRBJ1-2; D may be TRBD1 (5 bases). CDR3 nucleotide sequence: TGTGCCAGCAGCCCAGGGAGGACCTATGGCTACACCTTC. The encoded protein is CASSPGRTYGYTF.